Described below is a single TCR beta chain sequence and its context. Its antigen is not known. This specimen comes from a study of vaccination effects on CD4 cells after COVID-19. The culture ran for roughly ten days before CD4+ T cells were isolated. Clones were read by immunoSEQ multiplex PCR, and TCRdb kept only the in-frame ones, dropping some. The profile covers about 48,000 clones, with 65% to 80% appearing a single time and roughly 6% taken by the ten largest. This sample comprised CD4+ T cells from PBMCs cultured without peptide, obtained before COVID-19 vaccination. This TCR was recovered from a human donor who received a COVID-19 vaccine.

CDR3 bases: TGCAGCGTTGAATACGCGGACAGGACGGGCTACACCTTC. It encodes CSVEYADRTGYTF. V usage is TRBV29-1 and J usage is TRBJ1-2, with 7 bases matching TRBD1. With V trimmed by 2 bases and J by 8 bases, 8 bases remained unmatched. Germline assignment: CDR1 SQVTM and CDR2 ANQGSEA. This CDR3 has 13 amino acids.